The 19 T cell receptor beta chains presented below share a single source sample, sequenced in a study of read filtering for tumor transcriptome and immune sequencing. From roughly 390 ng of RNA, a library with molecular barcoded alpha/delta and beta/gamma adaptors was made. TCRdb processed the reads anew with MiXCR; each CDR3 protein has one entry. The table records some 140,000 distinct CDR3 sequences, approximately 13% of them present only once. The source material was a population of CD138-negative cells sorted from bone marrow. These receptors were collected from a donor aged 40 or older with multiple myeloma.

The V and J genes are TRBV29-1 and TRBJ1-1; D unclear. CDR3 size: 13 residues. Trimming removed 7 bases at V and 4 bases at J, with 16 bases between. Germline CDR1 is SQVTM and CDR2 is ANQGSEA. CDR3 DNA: TGCAGCGGGATTATTTTGGACGGCACTGAAGCTTTCTTT. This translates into CSGIILDGTEAFF.

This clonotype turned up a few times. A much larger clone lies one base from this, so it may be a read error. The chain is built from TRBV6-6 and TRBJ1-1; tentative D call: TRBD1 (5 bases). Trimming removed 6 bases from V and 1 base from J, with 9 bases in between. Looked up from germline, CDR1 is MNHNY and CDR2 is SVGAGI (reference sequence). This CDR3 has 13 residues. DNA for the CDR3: TGTGCCAGCAGAGGGGAAGAGAACACTGAAGCTTTCTTT. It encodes CASRGEENTEAFF.

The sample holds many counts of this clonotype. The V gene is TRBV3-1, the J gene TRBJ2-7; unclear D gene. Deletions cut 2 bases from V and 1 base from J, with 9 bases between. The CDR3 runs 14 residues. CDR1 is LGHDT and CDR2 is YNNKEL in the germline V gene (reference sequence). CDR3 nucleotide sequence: TGTGCCAGCAGCCAACGGGCGTCGTCCTACGAGCAGTACTTC. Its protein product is CASSQRASSYEQYF.

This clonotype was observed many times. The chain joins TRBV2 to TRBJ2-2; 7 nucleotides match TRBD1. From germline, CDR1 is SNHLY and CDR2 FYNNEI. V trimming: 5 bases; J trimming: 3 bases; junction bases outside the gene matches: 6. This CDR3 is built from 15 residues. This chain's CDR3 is CASSTTGADTGELFF. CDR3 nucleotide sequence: TGTGCCAGCAGTACCACAGGGGCGGACACCGGGGAGCTGTTTTTT.

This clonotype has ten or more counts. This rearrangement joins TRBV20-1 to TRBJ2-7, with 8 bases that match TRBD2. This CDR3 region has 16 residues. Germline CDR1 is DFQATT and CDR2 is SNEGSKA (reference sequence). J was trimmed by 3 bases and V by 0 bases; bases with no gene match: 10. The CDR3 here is CSARDSRLAGIYEQYF. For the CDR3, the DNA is TGCAGTGCTAGAGATTCTAGGCTAGCGGGCATCTACGAGCAGTACTTC.

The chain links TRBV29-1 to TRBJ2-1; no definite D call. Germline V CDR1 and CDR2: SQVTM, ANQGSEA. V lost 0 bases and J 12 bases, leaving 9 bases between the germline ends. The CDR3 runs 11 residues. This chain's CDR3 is CSVEDRWWQFF. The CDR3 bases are TGCAGCGTTGAAGATAGGTGGTGGCAGTTCTTC.

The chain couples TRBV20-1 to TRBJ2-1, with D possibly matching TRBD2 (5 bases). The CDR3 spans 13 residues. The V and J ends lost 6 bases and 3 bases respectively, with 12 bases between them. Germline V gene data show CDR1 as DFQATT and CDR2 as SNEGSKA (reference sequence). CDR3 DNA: TGCAGTGCACGGATGACTAACTACAATGAGCAGTTCTTC. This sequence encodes CSARMTNYNEQFF.

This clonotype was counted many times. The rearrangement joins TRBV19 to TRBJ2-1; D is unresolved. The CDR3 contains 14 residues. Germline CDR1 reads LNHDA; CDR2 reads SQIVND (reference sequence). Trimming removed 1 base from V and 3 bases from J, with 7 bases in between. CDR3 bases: TGTGCCAGTAGTATAGTCACTTTCTACAATGAGCAGTTCTTC. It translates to CASSIVTFYNEQFF.

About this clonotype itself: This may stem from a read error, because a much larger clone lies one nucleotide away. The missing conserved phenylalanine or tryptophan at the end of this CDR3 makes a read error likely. The CDR3 sequence is CSASRDRPYEQYL. The DNA of the CDR3 is TGCAGTGCTTCCCGGGACAGGCCCTACGAGCAGTACCTC. The gene calls are TRBV20-1 and TRBJ2-7; TRBD1 matches at 8 bases. V lost 5 bases, J lost 2 bases, and 5 bases stayed unmatched. Germline values: CDR1 DFQATT, CDR2 SNEGSKA (reference sequence). CDR3 size: 13 residues.

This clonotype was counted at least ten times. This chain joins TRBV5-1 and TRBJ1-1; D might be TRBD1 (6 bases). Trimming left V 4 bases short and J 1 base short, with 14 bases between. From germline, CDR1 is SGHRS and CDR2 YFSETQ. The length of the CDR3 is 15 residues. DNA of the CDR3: TGCGCCAGCAGCCCGCGGACAGCAAAGAACACTGAAGCTTTCTTT. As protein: CASSPRTAKNTEAFF.

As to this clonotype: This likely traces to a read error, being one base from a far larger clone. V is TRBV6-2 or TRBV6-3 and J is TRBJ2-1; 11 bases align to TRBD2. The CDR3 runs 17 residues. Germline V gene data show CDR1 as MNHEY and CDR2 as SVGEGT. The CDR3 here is CGSSSIAGGPSWNEQFF. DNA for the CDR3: TGTGGCAGCAGTTCCATAGCGGGAGGGCCCTCGTGGAATGAGCAGTTCTTC.

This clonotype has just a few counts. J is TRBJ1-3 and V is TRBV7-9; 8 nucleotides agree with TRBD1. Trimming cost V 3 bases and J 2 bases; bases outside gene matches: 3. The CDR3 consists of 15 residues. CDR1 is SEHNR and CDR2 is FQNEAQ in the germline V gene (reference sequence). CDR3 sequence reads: CASSLDRATGNTIYF. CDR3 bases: TGTGCCAGCAGCTTGGACAGGGCGACTGGAAACACCATATATTTT.

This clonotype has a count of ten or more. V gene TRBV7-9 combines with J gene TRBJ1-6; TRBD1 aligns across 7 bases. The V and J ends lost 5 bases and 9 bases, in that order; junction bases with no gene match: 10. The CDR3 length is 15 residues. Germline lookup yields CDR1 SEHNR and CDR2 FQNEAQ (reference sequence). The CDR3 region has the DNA TGTGCCAGCAGCCGCGGGACAGAGATCAGTTCACCCCTCCACTTT. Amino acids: CASSRGTEISSPLHF.

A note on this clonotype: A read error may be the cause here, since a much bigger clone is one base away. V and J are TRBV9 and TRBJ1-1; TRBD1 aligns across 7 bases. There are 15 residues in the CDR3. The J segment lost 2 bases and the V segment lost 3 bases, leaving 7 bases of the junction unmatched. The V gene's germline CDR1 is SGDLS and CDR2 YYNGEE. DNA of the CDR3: TGTGCCAGCAGCGCCAGGGGGGGGGCCAACACTGAAGCTTTCTTT. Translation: CASSARGGANTEAFF.

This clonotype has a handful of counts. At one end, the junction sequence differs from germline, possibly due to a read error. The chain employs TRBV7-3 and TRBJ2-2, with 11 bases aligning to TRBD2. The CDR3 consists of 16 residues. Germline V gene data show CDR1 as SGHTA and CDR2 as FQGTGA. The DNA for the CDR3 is TGTGCCAGCAGCTTACACGCTAGCGGGAGGACCGGGGAGCTGTCTTTT. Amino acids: CASSLHASGRTGELSF.

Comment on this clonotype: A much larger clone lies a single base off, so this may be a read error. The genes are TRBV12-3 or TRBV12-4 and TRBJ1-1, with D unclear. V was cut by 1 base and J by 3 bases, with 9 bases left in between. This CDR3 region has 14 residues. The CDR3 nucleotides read TGTGCCAGCAGTTTAGGGGGTATTGACACTGAAGCTTTCTTT. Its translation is CASSLGGIDTEAFF.

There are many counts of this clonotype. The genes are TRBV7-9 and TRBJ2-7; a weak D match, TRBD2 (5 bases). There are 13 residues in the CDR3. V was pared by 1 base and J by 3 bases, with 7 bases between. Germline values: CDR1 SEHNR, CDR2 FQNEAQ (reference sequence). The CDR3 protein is CASSLDGNYEQYF. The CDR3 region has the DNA TGTGCCAGCAGCTTAGACGGGAACTACGAGCAGTACTTC.

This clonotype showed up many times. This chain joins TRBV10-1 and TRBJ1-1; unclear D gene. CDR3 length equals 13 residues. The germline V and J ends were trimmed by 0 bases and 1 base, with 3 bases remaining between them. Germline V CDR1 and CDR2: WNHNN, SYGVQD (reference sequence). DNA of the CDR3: TGCGCCAGCAGTGAGTCCTGGAACACTGAAGCTTTCTTT. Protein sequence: CASSESWNTEAFF.

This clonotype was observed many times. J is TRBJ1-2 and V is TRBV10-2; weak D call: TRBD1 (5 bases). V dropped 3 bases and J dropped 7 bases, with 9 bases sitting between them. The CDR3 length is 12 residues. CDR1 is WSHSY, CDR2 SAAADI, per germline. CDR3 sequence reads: CASSEDSLGYTF. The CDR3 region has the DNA TGCGCCAGCAGTGAAGACAGCCTTGGCTACACCTTC.